There are many counts of the clone carrying this TCR beta chain. Its specificity is unknown. These data are taken from a study of CD8 T cells in ankylosing spondylitis. Study-wide findings and caveats: Enrichment of disease-linked clones was reportedly significant in matched ankylosing spondylitis synovial fluid. It appeared that ankylosing spondylitis blood was characterized by a TCR beta motif of several highly homologous variants. Disease-linked clones had a CD8+ phenotype and relatively low frequency in peripheral blood.

The authors made TCR beta libraries by quantitative 5'-RACE with molecular barcodes. MiXCR, run by TCRdb on the 5' RACE reads, gives a single entry per CDR3 protein. The data hold more than 300,000 distinct CDR3 sequences, with 7% to 9% observed a single time. Trimming stripped 0 bases from V and 0 bases from J, with 12 bases between. This CDR3 region has 17 residues. The germline gives CDR1 LGHDT, CDR2 YNNKEL (reference sequence). This rearrangement joins TRBV3-1 to TRBJ2-1; D is uncertain. The material sequenced was blood, either unsorted or a sorted T cell fraction (not recorded which). This clonotype originated in a male donor with ankylosing spondylitis. The CDR3 loop is CASSQDIGVSSYNEQFF. CDR3 DNA sequence: TGTGCCAGCAGCCAAGACATAGGAGTCAGCTCCTACAATGAGCAGTTCTTC.